What follows describes a single TCR beta chain. The sample originates from a study of control samples from healthy donors and cancer patients. The J segment lost 6 bases and the V segment lost 2 bases, leaving 6 bases of the junction unmatched. Germline V lookup: CDR1 SGHAT, CDR2 FQNNGV. There are 14 residues in the CDR3. Profiling relied on immunoSEQ multiplex PCR, and the TCRdb table lists in-frame clones only, not all of them. This sample carries 150,000 to 200,000 clones, more than 80% of them seen once, and the ten largest clones take approximately 1.4%. The gene calls are TRBV11-2 and TRBJ2-7; 8 bases align to TRBD2. The receptor's source is a man younger than 45 in good health. The sequenced sample was blood. The CDR3 bases are TGTGCCAGCAGCTTAAAGTTGGCGGGGGGCGAGCAGTACTTC. Translation gives CASSLKLAGGEQYF.